The 10 T cell receptor beta chains below all came from one sample that was sequenced in a study of OX40 agonist ivuxolimab in advanced cancers. Using immunoSEQ multiplex PCR, the repertoire was profiled, and TCRdb retains in-frame clones only, with some absent. The sample carries 65,000 to 95,000 clones, approximately 85% recorded once. The sequences come from CD4+ or CD8+ T cells sorted from blood, collected in a trial of the OX40 agonist ivuxolimab. These receptors came from an adult with an advanced solid tumor such as melanoma, head and neck, liver or kidney cancer.

This rearrangement joins TRBV7-9 to TRBJ2-1, with a tentative D call TRBD2 (6 bases). The V and J ends lost 3 bases and 1 base respectively, with 10 bases between them. CDR3 length equals 15 residues. Germline CDR1 is SEHNR and CDR2 is FQNEAQ (reference sequence). This CDR3 is CASSLDGSSYNEQFF. The DNA of the CDR3 is TGTGCCAGCAGCTTGGACGGGAGTTCCTACAATGAGCAGTTCTTC.

With respect to this clone: Distinct nucleotide sequences in the sample also encode this CDR3. This chain connects TRBV5-4 to TRBJ1-2; 9 bases map to TRBD1. The CDR3 contains 15 residues. V shed 5 bases, J shed 5 bases, and the junction held 10 bases outside the gene matches. The germline V gene encodes CDR1 SGHNT and CDR2 YYREEE (reference sequence). The CDR3 spells CASSPADRGGYGYTF. In DNA, the CDR3 is TGTGCCAGCAGTCCCGCGGACAGGGGTGGGTATGGCTACACCTTC.

Here the CDR3 reads CASSETAGSTDTQYF. CDR3 nucleotides: TGTGCCAGCAGTGAAACAGCGGGAAGCACAGATACGCAGTATTTT. J is TRBJ2-3 and V is TRBV6-4; TRBD2 matches at 7 bases. Germline CDR1 and CDR2: MRHNA and SNTAGT. This CDR3 has 15 residues. The trim removed 3 bases at V and 0 bases at J, leaving 3 bases unmatched.

The chain recombines TRBV14 with TRBJ1-1, with a tentative D call TRBD1 (5 bases). Per germline, CDR1 SGHDN and CDR2 FVKESK. V lost 0 bases and J 6 bases, leaving 14 bases between the germline ends. This CDR3 is 15 amino acids long. CDR3 coding DNA: TGTGCCAGCAGCCAAGAACTGGGCACGGGGGCTGAAGCTTTCTTT. Its translation is CASSQELGTGAEAFF.

This chain joins TRBV7-2 and TRBJ2-3, with 10 nucleotides matching TRBD2. The germline V gene encodes CDR1 SGHTA and CDR2 FQGNSA. Trimming removed 1 base from V and 7 bases from J; junction bases left unmatched: 8. The length of the CDR3 is 16 residues. The chain's CDR3 is CASSLEVAGGPYTQYF. The CDR3 DNA follows: TGTGCCAGCAGCTTAGAGGTAGCGGGAGGCCCTTATACGCAGTATTTT.

The count of this clone is one. The rearrangement joins TRBV5-6 to TRBJ2-5; 9 nucleotides agree with TRBD2. The J call may be mistaken, given a closer DNA end match to TRBJ2-7. Germline lookup yields CDR1 SGHDT and CDR2 YYEEEE. The CDR3 covers 15 residues. The CDR3 reads CASSSRLAGPHEQYF. As DNA, the CDR3 is TGTGCCAGCAGCTCTAGGCTAGCGGGACCTCACGAGCAGTACTTC.

About this clone: Other DNA sequences in the same sample also yield this CDR3. The rearrangement joins TRBV4-1 to TRBJ2-7, with TRBD2 identical over 7 bases. The length of the CDR3 is 13 residues. Germline assignment: CDR1 MGHRA and CDR2 YSYEKL. V lost 3 bases, J lost 2 bases, and 1 base stayed unmatched. For the CDR3, the DNA is TGCGCCAGCAGCCACGGGACTACCTACGAGCAGTACTTC. Protein sequence: CASSHGTTYEQYF.

This clone has only one observation. This sequence joins TRBV19 and TRBJ2-2, with D perhaps TRBD1 or TRBD2 (6 bases each). Germline lookup yields CDR1 LNHDA and CDR2 SQIVND (reference sequence). This CDR3 is 16 amino acids long. The V end was cut by 4 bases, the J end by 4 bases, with 16 bases between. This CDR3 reads CASSKGPRGLTGELFF. As DNA, the CDR3 is TGTGCCAGTAGTAAGGGCCCCAGGGGACTCACCGGGGAGCTGTTTTTT. The entire variable domain, with the rest obtained from reference TRBV19 and TRBJ2-2, is as follows: DGGITQSPKYLFRKEGQNVTLSCEQNLNHDAMYWYRQDPGQGLRLIYYSQIVNDFQKGDIAEGYSVSREKKESFPLTVTSAQKNPTAFYLCASSKGPRGLTGELFFGEGSRLTVL.

The chain joins TRBV18 to TRBJ2-3, with 14 bases aligning to TRBD2. The germline V gene encodes CDR1 KGHSH and CDR2 LQKENI. This CDR3 spans 17 amino acids. V gave up 6 bases and J gave up 0 bases; unmatched junction bases: 5. CDR3 sequence: CASSLRLAGGSTDTQYF. The CDR3 nucleotides are TGTGCCAGCTCGCTACGACTAGCGGGAGGGAGCACAGATACGCAGTATTTT.

This clone has only a few counts. The CDR3 nucleotides are TGTGCCAGCAGCCAAGATAGGGACAGGGCCCCATATTTT. The encoded protein is CASSQDRDRAPYF. V gene TRBV4-2 combines with J gene TRBJ2-3, with 9 bases aligning to TRBD1. The CDR3 extends over 13 amino acids. The trim removed 0 bases at V and 15 bases at J, leaving 7 bases unmatched. Germline CDR1 and CDR2: LGHNA and YNFKEQ.